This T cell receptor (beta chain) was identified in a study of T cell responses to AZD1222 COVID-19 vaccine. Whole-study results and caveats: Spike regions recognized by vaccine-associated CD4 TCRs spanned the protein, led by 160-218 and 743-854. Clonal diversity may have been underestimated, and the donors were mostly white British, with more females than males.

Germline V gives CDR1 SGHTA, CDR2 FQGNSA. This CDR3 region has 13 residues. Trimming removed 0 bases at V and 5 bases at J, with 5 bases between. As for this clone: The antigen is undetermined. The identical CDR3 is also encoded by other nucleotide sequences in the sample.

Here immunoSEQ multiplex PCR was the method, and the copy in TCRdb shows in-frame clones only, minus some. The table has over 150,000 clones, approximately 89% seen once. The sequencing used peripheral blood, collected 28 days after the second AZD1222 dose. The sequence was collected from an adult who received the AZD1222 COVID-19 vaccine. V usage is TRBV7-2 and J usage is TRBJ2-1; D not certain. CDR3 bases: TGTGCCAGCAGCTTAGCCCGAGACAATGAGCAGTTCTTC. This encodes CASSLARDNEQFF.